Listed here are 14 T cell receptor beta chains from one sample, sequenced in a study of blood T cell repertoires in COVID-19. The repertoire was sequenced with immunoSEQ multiplex PCR; TCRdb's copy has only in-frame clones and lacks some. Of about 160,000 clones in the sample, about 90% were seen once. Source material: PBMCs or T cells enriched from blood (not recorded which). Every receptor here comes from a woman between 35 and 50 years old who had been exposed to COVID-19.

This chain connects TRBV5-4 to TRBJ2-7; D might be TRBD2 (5 bases). The CDR3 has 16 amino acids. Germline-derived CDR1 and CDR2 are SGHNT and YYREEE (reference sequence). The V end was cut by 4 bases, the J end by 4 bases, with 21 bases between. The CDR3 region is CASSPTPGYGIYEQYF. The CDR3 DNA sequence: TGTGCCAGCAGCCCTACACCGGGATACGGGATATACGAGCAGTACTTC.

This sequence joins TRBV5-1 and TRBJ2-7, with D possibly being TRBD2 (5 bases). Germline V gene lookup returns CDR1 SGHRS and CDR2 YFSETQ. The CDR3 length is 13 residues. V dropped 4 bases and J dropped 4 bases, with 12 bases sitting between them. CDR3 DNA sequence: TGCGCCAGCAGCGCAGAAACTAGTTACGAGCAGTACTTC. Translated, it gives CASSAETSYEQYF.

V gene TRBV3-1 (or the pseudogene TRBV3-2) combines with J gene TRBJ1-1, with 10 bases matching TRBD1. From germline, CDR1 is LGHDT and CDR2 YNNKEL (reference sequence). The trim removed 8 bases at V and 7 bases at J, leaving 4 bases unmatched. The length of the CDR3 is 12 residues. In nucleotides, the CDR3 is TGTGCCAGCCAGACAGGGGGCCTTGAAGCTTTCTTT. Encoded protein: CASQTGGLEAFF.

The chain employs TRBV18 and TRBJ2-7; D is undetermined. CDR3 length: 15 residues. V was pared by 5 bases and J by 0 bases, with 14 bases between. Germline CDR1 is KGHSH and CDR2 is LQKENI. The CDR3 loop reads CASSSRGALSYEQYF. The DNA of the CDR3 is TGTGCCAGCTCATCCCGCGGCGCACTCTCCTACGAGCAGTACTTC.

The gene calls are TRBV7-8 and TRBJ2-3; D ambiguous. The germline V gene encodes CDR1 SGHVS and CDR2 FQNEAQ. V lost 1 base and J 9 bases, leaving 20 bases between the germline ends. The CDR3 has 16 residues. In nucleotides, the CDR3 is TGTGCCAGCAGCTTAGGCGCTGATCGCCTGATGTACACGCAGTATTTT. Protein: CASSLGADRLMYTQYF.

The CDR3 sequence: CASSYSDREPLHF. CDR3 bases: TGTGCCAGCAGTTACTCGGACAGGGAACCCCTCCACTTT. The rearrangement links TRBV6-2 or TRBV6-3 to TRBJ1-6; TRBD1 aligns across 8 bases. With V trimmed by 0 bases and J by 12 bases, 1 base remained unmatched. This CDR3 has 13 residues. CDR1 and CDR2 (germline): MNHEY, SVGEGT.

This sequence joins TRBV6-1 and TRBJ1-6, with TRBD1 matching over 7 bases. This CDR3 contains 16 residues. V trimming: 4 bases; J trimming: 7 bases; junction bases outside the gene matches: 10. Germline CDR1 is MNHNS and CDR2 is SASEGT. The CDR3 DNA reads TGTGCCAGCAGTGTTAGGACAGGTTTAGGGAATTCACCCCTCCACTTT. Protein: CASSVRTGLGNSPLHF.

The rearrangement joins TRBV19 to TRBJ1-1; 10 bases map to TRBD1. J gave up 5 bases and V 6 bases, and 9 bases lay outside the gene matches. In germline, CDR1 is LNHDA, CDR2 SQIVND (reference sequence). The CDR3 runs to 15 residues. In nucleotides, the CDR3 is TGTGCCAGTAGCGCCCGGGACAGGGGCGTTACTGAAGCTTTCTTT. Amino acids: CASSARDRGVTEAFF.

This clone has only a few counts. This chain links TRBV19 with TRBJ1-4, with a tentative D call TRBD1 (5 bases). The V gene's germline CDR1 is LNHDA and CDR2 SQIVND (reference sequence). The CDR3 length is 13 residues. V dropped 7 bases and J dropped 2 bases, with 8 bases sitting between them. This chain's CDR3 is CASKRQTNEKLFF. Written as DNA, the CDR3 is TGTGCCAGTAAGCGACAGACTAATGAAAAACTGTTTTTT.

This clone was counted between two and nine times. The chain couples TRBV11-2 to TRBJ2-1; TRBD2 is a possible D gene (6 bases). CDR3 size: 16 residues. V was trimmed by 5 bases and J by 3 bases, leaving 17 bases between them. Germline V gene lookup returns CDR1 SGHAT and CDR2 FQNNGV. DNA for the CDR3: TGTGCCAGCAGCCCCCCCCGCAGACTAGACTACAATGAGCAGTTCTTC. Encoded protein: CASSPPRRLDYNEQFF.

The chain is built from TRBV6-4 and TRBJ1-4, with D uncertain. The germline V and J ends were trimmed by 5 bases and 3 bases, with 7 bases remaining between them. CDR3 size: 13 residues. In germline, CDR1 is MRHNA, CDR2 SNTAGT. CDR3 DNA: TGTGCCAGCAGTCCAGTCCCTAATGAAAAACTGTTTTTT. Protein: CASSPVPNEKLFF.

The chain recombines TRBV19 with TRBJ2-7, with D possibly TRBD1 on 5 matching bases. Germline CDR1 reads LNHDA; CDR2 reads SQIVND (reference sequence). Trimming removed 3 bases from V and 2 bases from J, with 11 bases in between. The CDR3 sequence is 14 residues long. CDR3 DNA sequence: TGTGCCAGTAGTATGGTTACAGGCGCCTACGAGCAGTACTTC. This sequence encodes CASSMVTGAYEQYF.

The V call is TRBV7-8, the J call TRBJ2-7; D uncertain. CDR3 length: 14 amino acids. Between the trimmed V and J ends, which lost 5 bases and 2 bases, there was a span of 13 bases. The V gene's germline CDR1 is SGHVS and CDR2 FQNEAQ. The CDR3 DNA reads as TGTGCCAGCAGCCGCGGTGTCCACCCCTACGAGCAGTACTTC. Amino acid sequence: CASSRGVHPYEQYF.

The genes are TRBV7-2 and TRBJ1-5, with D unresolved. V lost 5 bases and J 2 bases, leaving 10 bases between the germline ends. The germline gives CDR1 SGHTA, CDR2 FQGNSA. This CDR3 has 14 amino acids. In DNA, the CDR3 is TGTGCCAGCAGCCCCCTCGGGGGCAATCAGCCCCAGCATTTT. This sequence encodes CASSPLGGNQPQHF. Full variable domain (rest looked up from reference TRBV7-2 and TRBJ1-5): GAGVSQSPSNKVTEKGKDVELRCDPISGHTALYWYRQSLGQGLEFLIYFQGNSAPDKSGLPSDRFSAERTGGSVSTLTIQRTQQEDSAVYLCASSPLGGNQPQHFGDGTRLSIL.